Listed here are 32 T cell receptor beta chains from one sample, sequenced in a study of CD8 T cells in Susac syndrome. Random hexamers were used to reverse transcribe about 0.5 to 1 ug of RNA. TCRdb re-called the immunoSEQ multiplex PCR reads through MiXCR, storing one row per CDR3 protein. The table includes about 240,000 distinct CDR3 sequences, about 96% detected once. The source material was CD4+ T cells from PBMCs. The source is a human donor with Susac syndrome.

This sequence joins TRBV9 and TRBJ1-1, with TRBD1 as a possible D gene (5 bases). This CDR3 is 15 amino acids long. V shed 1 base and J shed 1 base, with 11 bases lying between them. The V gene's germline CDR1 is SGDLS and CDR2 YYNGEE. The CDR3 reads CASSVSGHPNTEAFF. Written as DNA, the CDR3 is TGTGCCAGCAGCGTATCTGGACACCCGAACACTGAAGCTTTCTTT.

J is TRBJ2-4 and V is TRBV28; either TRBD1 or TRBD2 may fit D (6 bases each). Trimming shortened V by 4 bases and J by 0 bases, and 13 bases separated the two germline ends. The CDR3 covers 16 residues. Germline-derived CDR1 and CDR2 are MDHEN and SYDVKM. This CDR3 is CASSSGGDVAKNIQYF. The CDR3 DNA is TGTGCCAGCAGTTCCGGGGGCGACGTAGCCAAAAACATTCAGTACTTC.

Note on this clonotype: The junction shows a germline mismatch at one end, possibly a read error. The chain combines TRBV7-7 with TRBJ2-3; 7 nucleotides align to TRBD2. CDR3 length: 16 residues. Germline V gives CDR1 SSHAT, CDR2 FNYEAQ (reference sequence). CDR3 sequence: CASSIGGGGWTDTQYF. The CDR3 nucleotides are TGTGCTAGCAGCATAGGCGGGGGAGGCTGGACAGATACGCAGTATTTT.

V is TRBV5-1 and J is TRBJ1-2, with TRBD1 matching over 9 bases. The CDR3 has 14 amino acids. The junction had 4 bases not matched to a gene; V was cut back by 4 bases and J by 3 bases. The germline V gene has CDR1 SGHRS and CDR2 YFSETQ. CDR3 coding DNA: TGCGCCAGCAGCGGCGGGGACAGGGACTATGGCTACACCTTC. Translating it yields CASSGGDRDYGYTF.

This clonotype was recorded only once. The gene calls are TRBV11-2 and TRBJ2-5; perhaps TRBD2 as D (6 bases). This CDR3 contains 13 residues. Trimming took 6 bases from V and 3 from J, leaving 11 bases between them. The germline V gene encodes CDR1 SGHAT and CDR2 FQNNGV. CDR3 coding DNA: TGTGCCAGCAGTCCTCCGGGGGAAGAGACCCAGTACTTC. Amino acids: CASSPPGEETQYF.

V is TRBV20-1 and J is TRBJ2-1; TRBD2 agrees at 9 bases. Trimming at V came to 5 bases and at J to 8 bases, leaving 10 bases not matched to a gene. The CDR3 extends over 14 amino acids. Per germline, CDR1 DFQATT and CDR2 SNEGSKA (reference sequence). The CDR3 DNA is TGCAGTGCTTCTCACGGACTAGCGTTCGATGAGCAGTTCTTC. It yields the protein CSASHGLAFDEQFF.

This clonotype was detected only once. The chain recombines TRBV29-1 with TRBJ1-1; D remains ambiguous. There are 11 residues in the CDR3. Germline lookup yields CDR1 SQVTM and CDR2 ANQGSEA. V lost 5 bases and J 5 bases, leaving 9 bases between the germline ends. As DNA, the CDR3 is TGCAGCGTTTCTCCGCGGACTGAAGCTTTCTTT. It encodes CSVSPRTEAFF. The variable domain in full, completed from reference TRBV29-1 and TRBJ1-1, reads SAVISQKPSRDICQRGTSLTIQCQVDSQVTMMFWYRQQPGQSLTLIATANQGSEATYESGFVIDKFPISRPNLTFSTLTVSNMSPEDSSIYLCSVSPRTEAFFGQGTRLTVV.

The genes are TRBV29-1 and TRBJ2-1, with D perhaps assigned TRBD1 or TRBD2 (5 bases each). The germline V and J ends were trimmed by 5 bases and 10 bases, with 12 bases remaining between them. This CDR3 has 11 amino acids. Germline values: CDR1 SQVTM, CDR2 ANQGSEA. CDR3 nucleotides: TGCAGCGTTAGACGGGGCCGGGAGCAGTTCTTC. Translated: CSVRRGREQFF.

The chain is built from TRBV27 and TRBJ1-1; 7 bases fit TRBD1. The junction had 12 bases not matched to a gene; V was cut back by 5 bases and J by 9 bases. The germline gives CDR1 MNHEY, CDR2 SMNVEV (reference sequence). The CDR3 loop spans 14 amino acids. The CDR3 loop is CASSPYQPGQKAFF. CDR3 DNA sequence: TGTGCCAGCAGTCCCTACCAACCGGGACAGAAAGCTTTCTTT.

The V gene is TRBV29-1, the J gene TRBJ1-1, with D perhaps TRBD1 (6 bases). The CDR3 is made up of 14 amino acids. V was clipped by 6 bases and J by 4 bases, with 18 bases between them. The V gene's germline CDR1 is SQVTM and CDR2 ANQGSEA. CDR3 in DNA: TGCAGCGTCTTTGAAGGGGGGATTGGCACTGAAGCTTTCTTT. It translates to CSVFEGGIGTEAFF.

The genes are TRBV7-3 and TRBJ2-7, with D perhaps matching TRBD2 (5 bases). Trimming took 7 bases from V and 1 from J, leaving 17 bases between them. The CDR3 length is 15 residues. Germline lookup yields CDR1 SGHTA and CDR2 FQGTGA. CDR3 sequence: CASTPEGETSYEQYF. The DNA of the CDR3 is TGTGCCAGCACCCCTGAGGGAGAGACGTCCTACGAGCAGTACTTC.

The chain couples TRBV30 to TRBJ1-5, with a tentative D call TRBD1 (5 bases). V was clipped by 0 bases and J by 3 bases, with 12 bases between them. Germline loops: CDR1 GTSNPN, CDR2 SVGIG (reference sequence). CDR3 length: 15 residues. As DNA, the CDR3 is TGTGCCTGGAGTGTTCGAGGGGCTGTCAATCAGCCCCAGCATTTT. Protein: CAWSVRGAVNQPQHF.

The rearrangement uses TRBV20-1 and TRBJ1-2; 7 bases align to TRBD1. The CDR3 sequence is 13 residues long. The V gene end was trimmed by 6 bases and the J gene end by 2 bases; junction bases not matched to a gene: 6. Germline values: CDR1 DFQATT, CDR2 SNEGSKA (reference sequence). In DNA form, the CDR3 reads TGCAGTGCCTCCCCGGACAGGAACTATGGCTACACCTTC. Translating gives CSASPDRNYGYTF.

CDR3 bases: TGTGCCTGGAGTCGGGGCGGGGAGAGGTATGGCTACACCTTC. Protein sequence: CAWSRGGERYGYTF. J is TRBJ1-2 and V is TRBV30, with a tentative D call TRBD1 (5 bases). Trimming took 2 bases from V and 5 from J, leaving 15 bases between them. Germline V gene data show CDR1 as GTSNPN and CDR2 as SVGIG (reference sequence). The length of the CDR3 is 14 residues.

The J gene is TRBJ2-2, the V gene TRBV15, with unresolved D. This CDR3 region has 15 residues. Germline V CDR1 and CDR2: LNHNV, YYDKDF (reference sequence). V was cut by 0 bases and J by 3 bases, with 8 bases left in between. The CDR3 reads CATSRDRLDTGELFF. Here the CDR3 DNA reads TGTGCCACCAGCAGAGATCGGTTGGACACCGGGGAGCTGTTTTTT.

This rearrangement joins TRBV30 to TRBJ1-2; 9 nucleotides agree with TRBD1. The trim removed 5 bases at V and 8 bases at J, leaving 15 bases unmatched. This CDR3 has 15 residues. The germline V gene has CDR1 GTSNPN and CDR2 SVGIG (reference sequence). The CDR3 coding sequence is TGTGCCTGGGAACCATCCGGGGGGACAGGGCAAGGCTACACCTTC. It yields the protein CAWEPSGGTGQGYTF.

Concerning this clonotype itself: Germline is not matched at one junction end, which may reflect a read error. The V call is TRBV7-6, the J call TRBJ1-3; D possibly corresponds to TRBD1 (5 bases). Germline CDR1 reads SGHVS; CDR2 reads FNYEAQ. This CDR3 is 18 amino acids long. The CDR3 protein is CASSGHFLLQGRGITIYF. Here the CDR3 DNA reads TGTGCCAGCAGCGGTCATTTCCTTCTTCAGGGTAGGGGAATCACCATATATTTT. The whole variable domain, filled in from reference TRBV7-6 and TRBJ1-3, reads GAGVSQSPRYKVTKRGQDVALRCDPISGHVSLYWYRQALGQGPEFLTYFNYEAQQDKSGLPNDRFSAERPEGSISTLTIQRTEQRDSAMYRCASSGHFLLQGRGITIYFGEGSWLTVV.

The table lists this clonotype with a count of one. V is TRBV12-3 or TRBV12-4 and J is TRBJ1-1; D is undetermined. V lost 1 base to trimming and J lost 2 bases, with 11 bases between them. This CDR3 has 15 residues. CDR3 in amino acids: CASSLDRRDNTEAFF. The CDR3 coding sequence is TGTGCCAGCAGTTTAGATCGCAGAGATAACACTGAAGCTTTCTTT.

V usage is TRBV7-8 and J usage is TRBJ1-2; D is unclear. This CDR3 is built from 15 residues. The germline V and J ends were trimmed by 5 bases and 0 bases, with 13 bases remaining between them. Germline V lookup: CDR1 SGHVS, CDR2 FQNEAQ. The CDR3 nucleotides are TGTGCCAGCAGCCCGATAACGGAGGCTAACTATGGCTACACCTTC. It codes for CASSPITEANYGYTF.

The gene calls are TRBV4-1 and TRBJ1-5; no reliable D call. Germline V gene sequence: CDR1 MGHRA, CDR2 YSYEKL. V lost 1 base and J 5 bases, leaving 6 bases between the germline ends. This CDR3 is built from 13 residues. The DNA for the CDR3 is TGCGCCAGCAGCCAAGGTCTTGATCAGCCCCAGCATTTT. It yields the protein CASSQGLDQPQHF.

This chain links TRBV7-9 with TRBJ1-1; D gene ambiguous. Looked up from germline, CDR1 is SEHNR and CDR2 is FQNEAQ (reference sequence). V shed 5 bases and J shed 11 bases, with 15 bases lying between them. The length of the CDR3 is 12 residues. This chain's CDR3 is CASSEGPAGAFF. The CDR3 DNA is TGTGCCAGCAGCGAAGGACCGGCTGGGGCTTTCTTT.

This chain links TRBV15 with TRBJ2-5; D uncertain. This CDR3 has 12 residues. Trimming shortened V by 5 bases and J by 7 bases, and 11 bases separated the two germline ends. CDR1 LNHNV and CDR2 YYDKDF come from the germline V gene (reference sequence). DNA for the CDR3: TGTGCCACCAGCTTAGAAGCTAGGACCCAGTACTTC. Translation: CATSLEARTQYF. Full variable domain (outside the CDR3, taken from reference TRBV15 and TRBJ2-5): DAMVIQNPRYQVTQFGKPVTLSCSQTLNHNVMYWYQQKSSQAPKLLFHYYDKDFNNEADTPDNFQSRRPNTSFCFLDIRSPGLGDTAMYLCATSLEARTQYFGPGTRLLVL.

The chain combines TRBV5-1 with TRBJ2-2; TRBD2 might be the D (5 bases). Germline V gives CDR1 SGHRS, CDR2 YFSETQ. The CDR3 is 15 amino acids. Trimming removed 3 bases from V and 6 bases from J, with 15 bases in between. CDR3 nucleotide sequence: TGCGCCAGCAGCTCTTCTGGGAGCCGCCCCGGGGAGCTGTTTTTT. This translates into CASSSSGSRPGELFF.

The V gene is TRBV5-1, the J gene TRBJ1-5; a possible D gene is TRBD1 (5 bases). The length of the CDR3 is 15 residues. V lost 4 bases and J lost 7, with 18 bases in between. Germline loops: CDR1 SGHRS, CDR2 YFSETQ. The CDR3 DNA reads TGCGCCAGCAGCGCTAACTCAGGGTATGGGCAGCCCCAGCATTTT. The encoded protein is CASSANSGYGQPQHF. Variable domain in full (rest from reference TRBV5-1 and TRBJ1-5): KAGVTQTPRYLIKTRGQQVTLSCSPISGHRSVSWYQQTPGQGLQFLFEYFSETQRNKGNFPGRFSGRQFSNSRSEMNVSTLELGDSALYLCASSANSGYGQPQHFGDGTRLSIL.

CDR3 sequence: CSAQGAGNQPQHF. The CDR3 nucleotides are TGCAGCGCCCAGGGGGCTGGCAATCAGCCCCAGCATTTT. The chain combines TRBV29-1 with TRBJ1-5; TRBD1 matches 8 bases. Germline lookup yields CDR1 SQVTM and CDR2 ANQGSEA. The V segment lost 7 bases and the J segment 2 bases; nucleotides outside the gene matches: 4. This CDR3 is built from 13 residues.

V gene TRBV9 combines with J gene TRBJ1-5, with 8 bases aligning to TRBD1. With V trimmed by 3 bases and J by 6 bases, 2 bases remained unmatched. Germline V gives CDR1 SGDLS, CDR2 YYNGEE. The CDR3 runs 13 residues. The CDR3 reads CASSADRGQPQHF. The DNA of the CDR3 is TGTGCCAGCAGCGCTGACAGGGGTCAGCCCCAGCATTTT.

The J gene is TRBJ2-7, the V gene TRBV27; 10 bases map to TRBD2. Germline V gene data show CDR1 as MNHEY and CDR2 as SMNVEV (reference sequence). The CDR3 runs 16 residues. V shed 8 bases and J 4 bases; nucleotides not matched to a gene: 14. DNA for the CDR3: TGTGCCAGCTTCCGAGCGGGACTAGCGAGCCATTACGAGCAGTACTTC. Translated: CASFRAGLASHYEQYF.

The gene calls are TRBV12-5 and TRBJ2-1; D remains ambiguous. CDR1 and CDR2 from the germline V gene are LGHNT and FRNRAP. The V end was cut by 4 bases, the J end by 9 bases, with 10 bases between. This CDR3 contains 12 residues. The CDR3 reads CASGSPIGEQFF. The CDR3 coding sequence is TGTGCTAGTGGTTCCCCGATCGGTGAGCAGTTCTTC.

The chain combines TRBV30 with TRBJ2-7, with no clear D. V lost 2 bases to trimming and J lost 2 bases, with 19 bases between them. From germline, CDR1 is GTSNPN and CDR2 SVGIG (reference sequence). This CDR3 has 16 amino acids. The CDR3 bases are TGTGCCTGGAGTACCCGACAAGGAATGACCCCCTACGAGCAGTACTTC. Amino acids: CAWSTRQGMTPYEQYF.

The V and J genes are TRBV20-1 and TRBJ2-5; no reliable D call. Germline V lookup: CDR1 DFQATT, CDR2 SNEGSKA (reference sequence). V was cut by 1 base and J by 0 bases, with 6 bases left in between. The CDR3 totals 13 residues. Written as DNA, the CDR3 is TGCAGTGCTAGAGCGTCTTACCAAGAGACCCAGTACTTC. Protein product: CSARASYQETQYF.

This chain connects TRBV9 to TRBJ2-1; weak D call: TRBD2 (6 bases). Trimming pared 7 bases from V and 4 bases from J, leaving 15 bases between. Germline V lookup: CDR1 SGDLS, CDR2 YYNGEE. CDR3 size: 14 residues. DNA for the CDR3: TGTGCCAGCTCATCGATAGCGGAGTACAATGAGCAGTTCTTC. Its translation is CASSSIAEYNEQFF. Using reference TRBV9 and TRBJ2-1 for the parts outside the CDR3, the full variable domain is DSGVTQTPKHLITATGQRVTLRCSPRSGDLSVYWYQQSLDQGLQFLIQYYNGEERAKGNILERFSAQQFPDLHSELNLSSLELGDSALYFCASSSIAEYNEQFFGPGTRLTVL.

This clonotype was seen a single time. The chain employs TRBV30 and TRBJ2-1, with D maybe TRBD1 (6 bases). Trimming pared 0 bases from V and 3 bases from J, leaving 18 bases between. The CDR3 totals 17 residues. Germline V gene sequence: CDR1 GTSNPN, CDR2 SVGIG (reference sequence). The CDR3 DNA reads TGTGCCTGGAGTGTACGCCCTCCCGGGACACGCTACAATGAGCAGTTCTTC. Translated: CAWSVRPPGTRYNEQFF.